Listed here are 6 T cell receptor beta chains from one sample, sequenced in a study of T cell repertoires in cytomegalovirus infection. TCRdb re-called the reads through MiXCR, storing one row per CDR3 protein. This table holds around 740,000 distinct CDR3 sequences, under 40% found once. Material: PBMCs. These receptor sequences come from a human donor in good health (CMV status not recorded). Some clones in this sample may be carry-over from other donors' samples.

There are many counts of this clonotype. The rearrangement links TRBV7-9 to TRBJ1-3, with D tentatively TRBD1 (5 bases). CDR1 is SEHNR, CDR2 FQNEAQ, per germline (reference sequence). The CDR3 loop spans 14 amino acids. Trimming pared 0 bases from V and 3 bases from J, leaving 6 bases between. The CDR3 loop reads CASSLAGDGNTIYF. The CDR3 coding sequence is TGTGCCAGCAGCTTAGCAGGGGATGGAAACACCATATATTTT.

V is TRBV20-1 and J is TRBJ2-7; D possibly corresponds to TRBD2 (5 bases). Germline values: CDR1 DFQATT, CDR2 SNEGSKA (reference sequence). The CDR3 contains 15 residues. Trimming shortened V by 3 bases and J by 0 bases, and 15 bases separated the two germline ends. In nucleotides, the CDR3 is TGCAGTGCTAGCGAAAGGGCGGGCGACTCCTACGAGCAGTACTTC. This codes for CSASERAGDSYEQYF.

This clonotype has more than one count but fewer than ten. The chain combines TRBV19 with TRBJ2-2; D may be TRBD1 (6 bases). The CDR3 is 16 residues long. The germline gives CDR1 LNHDA, CDR2 SQIVND (reference sequence). Trimming shortened V by 4 bases and J by 7 bases, and 19 bases separated the two germline ends. For the CDR3, the DNA is TGTGCCAGTAGTAAGTCGCGACAGGCGGAGGTCGGGGAGCTGTTTTTT. It encodes CASSKSRQAEVGELFF. The complete variable domain, with remaining parts taken from reference TRBV19 and TRBJ2-2, reads DGGITQSPKYLFRKEGQNVTLSCEQNLNHDAMYWYRQDPGQGLRLIYYSQIVNDFQKGDIAEGYSVSREKKESFPLTVTSAQKNPTAFYLCASSKSRQAEVGELFFGEGSRLTVL.

This clonotype was recorded many times. The rearrangement joins TRBV7-8 to TRBJ1-5; 9 bases fit TRBD1. Trimming removed 4 bases from V and 3 bases from J; junction bases left unmatched: 4. CDR1 is SGHVS, CDR2 FQNEAQ, per germline. The CDR3 has 15 residues. The DNA for the CDR3 is TGTGCCAGCAGCTCCGGGACAGGGACCAATCAGCCCCAGCATTTT. Its protein product is CASSSGTGTNQPQHF. Together with reference TRBV7-8 and TRBJ1-5, the CDR3 gives the full variable domain: GAGVSQSPRYKVAKRGQDVALRCDPISGHVSLFWYQQALGQGPEFLTYFQNEAQLDKSGLPSDRFFAERPEGSVSTLKIQRTQQEDSAVYLCASSSGTGTNQPQHFGDGTRLSIL.

This clonotype occurred a few times. The rearrangement uses TRBV7-8 and TRBJ1-1; D perhaps matches TRBD1 (5 bases). The germline V gene encodes CDR1 SGHVS and CDR2 FQNEAQ. The CDR3 is 14 amino acids. Trimming shortened V by 5 bases and J by 4 bases, and 14 bases separated the two germline ends. The CDR3 region has the DNA TGTGCCAGCAGCACGGACGTCAGGGCCACTGAAGCTTTCTTT. It encodes CASSTDVRATEAFF.

This clonotype was seen just once. The CDR3 end shows no conserved phenylalanine or tryptophan, and so a read error is likely. J is TRBJ2-3 and V is TRBV25-1; D remains ambiguous. CDR3 length: 14 amino acids. Looked up from germline, CDR1 is MGHDK and CDR2 is SYGVNS. The germline V and J ends were trimmed by 4 bases and 5 bases, with 13 bases remaining between them. CDR3 region: CASSVGWAGDTQYL. In DNA form, the CDR3 reads TGTGCCAGCAGTGTCGGATGGGCAGGAGATACGCAGTATTTA.